This T cell receptor beta chain was identified in a study of shared clonotypes between healthy human individuals. Whole-study results and caveats: Rarefaction showed sorted-subset sequencing was incomplete despite large depth. Non-shared clonotypes had lower generation probabilities than clonotypes shared by all four sorted-subset donors.

Comment on this clone: Its antigen is still unknown.

Naive CD45RA+ and memory CD45RA-negative subsets were split from CD4+ cells. The germline gives CDR1 MDHEN, CDR2 SYDVKM. The CDR3 contains 17 residues. V lost 4 bases and J lost 4, with 20 bases in between. In replicate PCRs of sorted subsets, 150 to 200 ng DNA, approximately 28,000 T cell genomes, was used. Libraries were prepared by immunoSEQ multiplex PCR; TCRdb keeps only in-frame clonotypes and omits some of them. The table includes under 750,000 clones, approximately 77% detected once. The rearrangement joins TRBV28 to TRBJ2-1; no clear D. The sequenced sample consisted of memory CD4+ T cells sorted from blood. Stated subset: CD45RA-negative fraction. The receptor's source is a woman aged 25-40 years in good health. The CDR3: CASSSIDIRRSYNEQFF. CDR3 nucleotides: TGTGCCAGCAGTTCCATAGACATAAGGCGTTCATACAATGAGCAGTTCTTC. Drawing the rest from reference TRBV28 and TRBJ2-1, the complete variable domain is DVKVTQSSRYLVKRTGEKVFLECVQDMDHENMFWYRQDPGLGLRLIYFSYDVKMKEKGDIPEGYSVSREKKERFSLILESASTNQTSMYLCASSSIDIRRSYNEQFFGPGTRLTVL.